Given below is one T cell receptor (beta chain) in context. As yet, its antigen is unknown. The read gets to within 3 residues of the CDR3 end, and the germline J gene fills in the rest. This CDR3 has 15 amino acids. Germline CDR1 is SGHTA and CDR2 is FQGTGA. Trimming left V 5 bases short and J 6 bases short, with 19 bases between. This entry is derived from a study of T cell clonality in common variable immunodeficiency. Study outcomes and limitations: Compared with healthy controls, CVID subjects showed increased TCRbeta clonality, mostly in about a third.

The assay was immunoSEQ multiplex PCR, and TCRdb's table has in-frame clones only and misses some. This sample has more than 35,000 clones, each found more than once. The sequenced material came from peripheral blood mononuclear cells. V is TRBV7-3 and J is TRBJ1-2; maybe TRBD1 (5 bases). The sequence was obtained from a person between 18 and 75 years old in good health. The CDR3 here is CASSPLGLDDNGYTF. The sequenced part of the CDR3 DNA is TGTGCCAGCAGCCCCTTGGGACTGGATGACAATGGC.